A single sample is the source of the 8 T cell receptor beta chains below, sequenced in a study of cytomegalovirus exposure and HLA in healthy donors. The PCR ran on 60 Vbeta and 13 Jbeta primers. Clones were read by immunoSEQ multiplex PCR, and TCRdb kept only the in-frame ones, dropping some. Among 70,000 to 90,000 clones listed, about 75% were seen once. Sequenced material: PBMCs. The receptors originated from a man in his forties or fifties in good health and CMV-seronegative.

V usage is TRBV7-3 and J usage is TRBJ1-1, with a possible D match to TRBD1 (6 bases). The V gene lost 4 bases and the J gene lost 2 bases, with 11 bases spanning the gap. CDR3 length: 14 amino acids. In germline, CDR1 is SGHTA, CDR2 FQGTGA. The CDR3 is CASSSTTGNTEAFF. The CDR3 nucleotides are TGTGCCAGCAGCTCTACGACAGGTAACACTGAAGCTTTCTTT. The variable domain in full, with the rest retrieved from reference TRBV7-3 and TRBJ1-1, is GAGVSQTPSNKVTEKGKYVELRCDPISGHTALYWYRQSLGQGPEFLIYFQGTGAADDSGLPNDRFFAVRPEGSVSTLKIQRTERGDSAVYLCASSSTTGNTEAFFGQGTRLTVV.

V and J are TRBV7-9 and TRBJ2-1; 7 bases are a match to TRBD1. The J segment lost 2 bases and the V segment lost 6 bases, leaving 7 bases of the junction unmatched. Germline loops: CDR1 SEHNR, CDR2 FQNEAQ (reference sequence). CDR3 length: 15 amino acids. CDR3 protein: CASRDRQGPYNEQFF. The CDR3 DNA reads as TGTGCCAGCAGAGACAGACAGGGCCCCTACAATGAGCAGTTCTTC.

The chain uses TRBV5-1 and TRBJ1-5, with a weak D call TRBD1 (5 bases). The germline V gene has CDR1 SGHRS and CDR2 YFSETQ. CDR3 length: 14 residues. V was pared by 3 bases and J by 5 bases, with 12 bases between. This chain's CDR3 is CASSWGGLDQPQHF. The CDR3 DNA sequence: TGCGCCAGCAGCTGGGGGGGGTTGGATCAGCCCCAGCATTTT.

The J gene is TRBJ2-7, the V gene TRBV27; perhaps TRBD2 as D (6 bases). Per germline, CDR1 MNHEY and CDR2 SMNVEV (reference sequence). This CDR3 is built from 13 residues. V was cut by 7 bases and J by 0 bases, with 10 bases left in between. DNA for the CDR3: TGTGCCAGCATGGAGGGAAGCTCCTACGAGCAGTACTTC. It encodes CASMEGSSYEQYF.

The rearrangement joins TRBV6-5 to TRBJ1-3; D gene uncertain. The V and J ends lost 6 bases and 0 bases respectively, with 12 bases between them. Germline V gene lookup returns CDR1 MNHEY and CDR2 SVGAGI. The CDR3 length is 15 residues. The chain's CDR3 is CASRRGLLSGNTIYF. Written as DNA, the CDR3 is TGTGCCAGCAGGCGAGGTCTACTCTCTGGAAACACCATATATTTT.

The rearrangement uses TRBV28 and TRBJ2-7, with D perhaps TRBD1 (6 bases). Germline CDR1 and CDR2: MDHEN and SYDVKM. The length of the CDR3 is 14 residues. Trimming shortened V by 7 bases and J by 0 bases, and 13 bases separated the two germline ends. In DNA, the CDR3 is TGTGCCAGCACTGACAGGACCTTCTCCTACGAGCAGTACTTC. As protein: CASTDRTFSYEQYF.

The J gene is TRBJ1-2, the V gene TRBV10-3; D is undetermined. Germline-derived CDR1 and CDR2 are ENHRY and SYGVKD. The CDR3 is 12 amino acids. The ends were cut back, 6 bases at V and 0 bases at J, with 5 bases in the middle. The CDR3 nucleotides read TGTGCCATCAGCCAGTCTAACTATGGCTACACCTTC. The encoded protein is CAISQSNYGYTF.

The chain has TRBV7-3 and TRBJ1-1; D perhaps matches TRBD1 (6 bases). Germline V gene sequence: CDR1 SGHTA, CDR2 FQGTGA. There are 13 residues in the CDR3. V dropped 5 bases and J dropped 8 bases, with 15 bases sitting between them. In nucleotides, the CDR3 is TGTGCCAGCAGCCAACAGGGAGATTCCGAAGCTTTCTTT. Its protein is CASSQQGDSEAFF. The variable domain in full, completed from reference TRBV7-3 and TRBJ1-1, reads GAGVSQTPSNKVTEKGKYVELRCDPISGHTALYWYRQSLGQGPEFLIYFQGTGAADDSGLPNDRFFAVRPEGSVSTLKIQRTERGDSAVYLCASSQQGDSEAFFGQGTRLTVV.